These T cell receptor beta chains were read from a single sample in a study of T cell responses to AZD1222 COVID-19 vaccine. The method was immunoSEQ multiplex PCR; TCRdb's version includes in-frame clones alone and lacks a portion of them. Of tens of thousands of clones listed, 80% to 90% were seen once; the top ten hold under 30%. Sample: peripheral blood, taken 28 days after the second AZD1222 dose. These receptors came from an adult who received the AZD1222 COVID-19 vaccine. Both conserved end residues are part of each CDR3. Fields, in order: V gene, CDR3 length, J gene, CDR3 protein.

>TRBV4-1|16|TRBJ1-1
CASSYTGGGGNTEAFF
>TRBV13|12|TRBJ1-1
CASSNRRTEAFF
>TRBV11-2|15|TRBJ2-3
CASSLDPGSTDTQYF
>TRBV6-5|14|TRBJ2-5
CASRTTGQGQTQYF
>TRBV20-1|14|TRBJ2-7
CSASGAVLSYEQYF
>TRBV7-3|14|TRBJ2-1
CASSLGLSYNEQFF
>TRBV10-3|14|TRBJ2-7
CAISGDNNIYEQYF
>TRBV18|15|TRBJ1-5
CASDNGGYSNQPQHF
>TRBV25-1|15|TRBJ2-3
CASSEGTGPTDTQYF
>TRBV5-1|13|TRBJ1-1
CASMGTGDGEAFF
>TRBV7-8|11|TRBJ2-1
CASSPDAEQFF
>TRBV2|11|TRBJ1-1
CAIWQGGEAFF
>TRBV5-6|15|TRBJ2-7
CASSTGRLAGDEQYF
>TRBV2|18|TRBJ2-7
CASSEITALGASVYEQYF
>TRBV5-4|13|TRBJ2-5
CASSLEYEETQYF
>TRBV9|13|TRBJ1-2
CASSVEENYGYTF
>TRBV28|13|TRBJ2-7
CASSFGARVEQYF
>TRBV29-1|14|TRBJ1-2
CSVEDGGSSYGYTF
>TRBV4-3|13|TRBJ2-3
CASSQGLADTQYF
>TRBV28|15|TRBJ1-1
CASSSPGGSNTEAFF
>TRBV4-2|15|TRBJ2-1
CASSSGTSGRNEQFF
>TRBV30|15|TRBJ2-3
CAWRQLAGGPDTQYF
>TRBV6-1|15|TRBJ2-3
CASSERPSGIDTQYF
>TRBV18|15|TRBJ2-2
CASSPQGANTGELFF
>TRBV24-1|15|TRBJ2-1
CATSDRTGAGNEQFF
>TRBV7-2|16|TRBJ1-5
CASSLAVGERGQPQHF
>TRBV2|14|TRBJ2-7
CASRLQGASYEQYF
>TRBV12-5|12|TRBJ1-4
CASGLVEEKLFF
>TRBV6-5|14|TRBJ2-1
CASRYFRGYNEQFF
>TRBV5-1|15|TRBJ1-3
CASSWSENSGNTIYF
>TRBV14|14|TRBJ1-2
CASSQARGTYGYTF
>TRBV5-1|13|TRBJ1-1
CASSLATALEAFF
>TRBV5-4|13|TRBJ2-7
CASSFPGGREQYF
>TRBV19|15|TRBJ1-3
CASKNSLISGNTIYF
>TRBV11-2|15|TRBJ1-4
CASSFRQTTNEKLFF
>TRBV12-3/TRBV12-4|13|TRBJ1-2
CASSQGTAHGYTF
>TRBV19|13|TRBJ1-2
CATSLDKIYGYTF
>TRBV11-2|14|TRBJ1-1
CASSSTGGKGEAFF
>TRBV7-3|13|TRBJ1-2
CASSLGTGYGYTF
>TRBV6-4|15|TRBJ2-1
CASSVRDRSYNEQFF
>TRBV19|13|TRBJ1-4
CASTEATNEKLFF
>TRBV7-2|15|TRBJ2-3
CASSLPTSGVDTQYF